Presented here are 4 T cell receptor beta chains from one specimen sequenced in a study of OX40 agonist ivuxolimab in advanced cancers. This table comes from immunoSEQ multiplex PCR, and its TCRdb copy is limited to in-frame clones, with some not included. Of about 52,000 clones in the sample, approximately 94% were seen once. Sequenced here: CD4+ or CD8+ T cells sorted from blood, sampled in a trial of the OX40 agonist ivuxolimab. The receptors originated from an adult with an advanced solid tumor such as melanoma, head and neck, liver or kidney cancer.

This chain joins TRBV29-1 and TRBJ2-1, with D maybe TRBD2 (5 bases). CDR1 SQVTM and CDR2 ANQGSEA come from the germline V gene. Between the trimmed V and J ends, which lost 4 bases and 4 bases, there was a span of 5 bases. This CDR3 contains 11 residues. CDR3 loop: CSVAGYNEQFF. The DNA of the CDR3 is TGCAGCGTTGCGGGATACAATGAGCAGTTCTTC.

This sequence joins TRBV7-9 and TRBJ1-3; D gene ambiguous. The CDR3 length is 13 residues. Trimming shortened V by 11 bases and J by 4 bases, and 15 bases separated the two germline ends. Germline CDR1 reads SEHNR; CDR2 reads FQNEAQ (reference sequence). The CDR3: CAVHLGNGNTIYF. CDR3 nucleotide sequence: TGTGCCGTACACCTAGGGAACGGAAACACCATATATTTT.

DNA of the CDR3: TGTGCCAGCAGTAACCTCGTAGCGGTAATCTCCTACGAGCAGTACTTC. Translating it yields CASSNLVAVISYEQYF. This chain joins TRBV6-6 and TRBJ2-7; tentatively, D is TRBD2 (6 bases). V was cut by 5 bases and J by 0 bases, with 17 bases left in between. Germline CDR1 is MNHNY and CDR2 is SVGAGI (reference sequence). There are 16 residues in the CDR3.

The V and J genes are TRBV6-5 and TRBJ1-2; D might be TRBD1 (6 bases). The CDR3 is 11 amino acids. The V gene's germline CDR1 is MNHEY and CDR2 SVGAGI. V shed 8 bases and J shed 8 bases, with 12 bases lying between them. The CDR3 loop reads CASRGASGYTF. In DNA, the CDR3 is TGTGCCAGCCGGGGGGCATCCGGCTACACCTTC.